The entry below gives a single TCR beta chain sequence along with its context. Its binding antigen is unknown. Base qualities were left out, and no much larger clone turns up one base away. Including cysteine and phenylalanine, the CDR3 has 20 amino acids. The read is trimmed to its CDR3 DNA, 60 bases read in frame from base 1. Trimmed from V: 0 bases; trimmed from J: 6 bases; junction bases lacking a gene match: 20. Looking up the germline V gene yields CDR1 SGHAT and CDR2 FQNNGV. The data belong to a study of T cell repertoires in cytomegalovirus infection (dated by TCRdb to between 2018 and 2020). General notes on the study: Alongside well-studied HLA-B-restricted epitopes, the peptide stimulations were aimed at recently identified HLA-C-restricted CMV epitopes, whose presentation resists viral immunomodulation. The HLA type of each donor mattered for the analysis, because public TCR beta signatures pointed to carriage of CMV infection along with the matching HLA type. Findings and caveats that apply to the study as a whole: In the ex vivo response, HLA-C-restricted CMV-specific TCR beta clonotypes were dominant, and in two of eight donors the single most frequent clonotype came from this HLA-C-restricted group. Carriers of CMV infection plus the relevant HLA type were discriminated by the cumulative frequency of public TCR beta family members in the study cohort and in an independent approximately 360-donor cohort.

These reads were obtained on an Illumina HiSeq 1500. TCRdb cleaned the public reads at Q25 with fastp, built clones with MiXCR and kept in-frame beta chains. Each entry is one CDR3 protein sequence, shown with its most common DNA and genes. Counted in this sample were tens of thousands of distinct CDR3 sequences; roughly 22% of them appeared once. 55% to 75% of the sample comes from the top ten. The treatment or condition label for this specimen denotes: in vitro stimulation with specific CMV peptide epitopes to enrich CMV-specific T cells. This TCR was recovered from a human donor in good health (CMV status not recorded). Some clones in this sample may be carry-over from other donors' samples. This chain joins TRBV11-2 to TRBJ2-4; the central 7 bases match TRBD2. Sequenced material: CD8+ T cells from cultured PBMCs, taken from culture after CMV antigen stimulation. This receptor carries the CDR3 CASSLDPWTQAGRHGNIQYF. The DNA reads TGTGCCAGCAGCTTAGATCCCTGGACTCAAGCGGGGCGGCACGGAAACATTCAGTACTTC.